Following are 9 T cell receptor beta chains from one sample sequenced in a study of cytomegalovirus exposure and HLA in healthy donors. Profiled with immunoSEQ multiplex PCR; TCRdb holds only in-frame clones, not every one. The sample records 120,000 or so clones, about 83% being singletons. Sequences were obtained from PBMCs. The receptors stem from a woman younger than 45 in good health and CMV-seronegative.

The V gene is TRBV13, the J gene TRBJ2-7; a weak D match, TRBD2 (6 bases). The V gene's germline CDR1 is PRHDT and CDR2 FYEKMQ (reference sequence). V gave up 3 bases and J gave up 6 bases, with 9 bases separating them. The CDR3 extends over 12 amino acids. Written as DNA, the CDR3 is TGTGCCAGCAGCTTTCGGGGGTTCGAGCAGTACTTC. It codes for CASSFRGFEQYF.

This clone occurred once. This chain connects TRBV2 to TRBJ1-2, with D perhaps matching TRBD1 (5 bases). Trimming left V 6 bases short and J 0 bases short, with 5 bases between. The germline CDR1 and CDR2 sequences are SNHLY and FYNNEI. The CDR3 extends over 12 amino acids. For the CDR3, the DNA is TGTGCCAGCAGCAGGGCTAACTATGGCTACACCTTC. Residues: CASSRANYGYTF.

The genes are TRBV7-2 and TRBJ1-3, with 9 bases fitting TRBD1. Looked up from germline, CDR1 is SGHTA and CDR2 is FQGNSA. The J segment lost 5 bases and the V segment lost 5 bases, leaving 19 bases of the junction unmatched. There are 19 residues in the CDR3. CDR3 amino acids: CASSPRLGQGKGLRNTIYF. The CDR3 DNA is TGTGCCAGCAGCCCTAGGCTGGGACAGGGAAAGGGGTTGAGAAACACCATATATTTT.

This sequence joins TRBV19 and TRBJ1-1; D unclear. The CDR3 is 14 amino acids. Trimming took 0 bases from V and 2 from J, leaving 7 bases between them. Germline V lookup: CDR1 LNHDA, CDR2 SQIVND (reference sequence). CDR3 sequence: CASSIDTLNTEAFF. The CDR3 DNA follows: TGTGCCAGTAGTATAGATACTCTTAACACTGAAGCTTTCTTT.

The rearrangement uses TRBV19 and TRBJ1-2; D gene uncertain. Germline V gene lookup returns CDR1 LNHDA and CDR2 SQIVND (reference sequence). V was cut by 8 bases and J by 5 bases, with 9 bases left in between. The CDR3 consists of 11 residues. The CDR3 sequence: CASSRSYGYTF. CDR3 DNA sequence: TGTGCCAGTTCCCGGTCTTATGGCTACACCTTC.

This clone was detected a few times. This sequence joins TRBV30 and TRBJ1-1; D not certain. Germline CDR1 and CDR2: GTSNPN and SVGIG (reference sequence). The CDR3 is 14 residues long. With 5 bases removed from V and 1 base from J, the gap between germline ends came to 14 bases. CDR3 in amino acids: CAWHRGVTNTEAFF. The CDR3 coding sequence is TGTGCCTGGCATAGAGGCGTAACGAACACTGAAGCTTTCTTT.

The genes are TRBV11-3 and TRBJ2-1; possibly TRBD2 for D (7 bases). The CDR3 is 15 amino acids. Per the germline V gene, CDR1 is SGHNT and CDR2 is YENEEA. Between the trimmed V and J ends, which lost 0 bases and 8 bases, there was a span of 14 bases. The CDR3, as DNA: TGTGCCAGCAGCTTAGAAGGGGGGGCCAGCGATGAGCAGTTCTTC. It encodes CASSLEGGASDEQFF.

The chain couples TRBV7-8 to TRBJ1-1; possibly TRBD1 for D (6 bases). V lost 5 bases, J lost 2 bases, and 12 bases lay in between. The CDR3 extends over 14 amino acids. From germline, CDR1 is SGHVS and CDR2 FQNEAQ. The CDR3 is CASSPQGRNTEAFF. The CDR3, as DNA: TGTGCCAGCAGCCCACAGGGCCGTAACACTGAAGCTTTCTTT.

This clone was picked up one time. CDR3 sequence reads: CAWTGTDYEQYF. CDR3 sequence (DNA): TGTGCCTGGACCGGGACAGACTACGAGCAGTACTTC. J is TRBJ2-7 and V is TRBV30, with TRBD1 matching 7 bases. The V segment lost 4 bases and the J segment 3 bases; nucleotides outside the gene matches: 3. Germline V gene lookup returns CDR1 GTSNPN and CDR2 SVGIG (reference sequence). This CDR3 has 12 residues.